The 2 T cell receptor beta chains below come from one sample, sequenced in a study of blood T cell repertoires in COVID-19. Only in-frame clones appear in the TCRdb table, and some are missing; sequencing was by immunoSEQ multiplex PCR. Of about 220,000 clones listed, around 88% are singletons. The specimen sequenced was PBMCs or T cells enriched from blood (not recorded which). Receptors originate from a woman aged 45-59 years with acute COVID-19.

J is TRBJ2-3 and V is TRBV6-6; D not resolved. CDR1 is MNHNY, CDR2 SVGAGI, per germline (reference sequence). The V end was cut by 5 bases, the J end by 1 base, with 13 bases between. The CDR3 extends over 15 amino acids. The CDR3 coding sequence is TGTGCCAGCAGTGATCTGCGGCTCCGCACAGATACGCAGTATTTT. Translated: CASSDLRLRTDTQYF.

The V call is TRBV19, the J call TRBJ2-5; the D is unclear. Germline CDR1 and CDR2: LNHDA and SQIVND (reference sequence). V lost 2 bases to trimming and J lost 5 bases, with 3 bases between them. The CDR3 is 11 amino acids. The chain's CDR3 is CASSIYETQYF. The DNA for the CDR3 is TGTGCCAGTAGTATATATGAGACCCAGTACTTC.